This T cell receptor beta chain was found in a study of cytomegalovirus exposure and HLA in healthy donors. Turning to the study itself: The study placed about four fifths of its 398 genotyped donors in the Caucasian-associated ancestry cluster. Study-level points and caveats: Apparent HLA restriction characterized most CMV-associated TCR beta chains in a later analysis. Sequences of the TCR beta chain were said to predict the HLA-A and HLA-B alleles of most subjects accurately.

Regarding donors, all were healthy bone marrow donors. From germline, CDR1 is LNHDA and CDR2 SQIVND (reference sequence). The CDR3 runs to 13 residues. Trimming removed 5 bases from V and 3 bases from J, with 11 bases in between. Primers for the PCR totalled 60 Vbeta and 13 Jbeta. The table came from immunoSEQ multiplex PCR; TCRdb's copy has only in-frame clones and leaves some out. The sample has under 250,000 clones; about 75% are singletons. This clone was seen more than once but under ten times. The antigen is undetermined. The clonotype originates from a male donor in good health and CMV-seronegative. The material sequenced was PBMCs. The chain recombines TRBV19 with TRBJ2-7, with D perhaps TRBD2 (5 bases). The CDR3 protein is CASSVSGSYEQYF. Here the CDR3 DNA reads TGTGCCAGTAGTGTAAGCGGAAGCTACGAGCAGTACTTC. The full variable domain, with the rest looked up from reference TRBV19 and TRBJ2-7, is DGGITQSPKYLFRKEGQNVTLSCEQNLNHDAMYWYRQDPGQGLRLIYYSQIVNDFQKGDIAEGYSVSREKKESFPLTVTSAQKNPTAFYLCASSVSGSYEQYFGPGTRLTVT.